This T cell receptor beta chain was documented in a study of cytomegalovirus exposure and HLA in healthy donors. Germline V gene data show CDR1 as SGHAT and CDR2 as FQNNGV. Trimming cost V 3 bases and J 5 bases; bases outside gene matches: 2. This CDR3 has 13 residues. The PCR made use of 60 Vbeta and 13 Jbeta primers. Here immunoSEQ multiplex PCR was the method, and the copy in TCRdb shows in-frame clones only, minus some. Altogether about 230,000 clones are present, 77% being singletons, with the ten largest covering 2.5% to 3.5%. The chain uses TRBV11-2 and TRBJ2-3; 7 positions match TRBD1. The receptor comes from an older woman in good health and CMV-seropositive. Sequencing was carried out using PBMCs. CDR3 in amino acids: CASSFHRGDTQYF. Here the CDR3 DNA reads TGTGCCAGCAGCTTTCACAGGGGAGATACGCAGTATTTT.